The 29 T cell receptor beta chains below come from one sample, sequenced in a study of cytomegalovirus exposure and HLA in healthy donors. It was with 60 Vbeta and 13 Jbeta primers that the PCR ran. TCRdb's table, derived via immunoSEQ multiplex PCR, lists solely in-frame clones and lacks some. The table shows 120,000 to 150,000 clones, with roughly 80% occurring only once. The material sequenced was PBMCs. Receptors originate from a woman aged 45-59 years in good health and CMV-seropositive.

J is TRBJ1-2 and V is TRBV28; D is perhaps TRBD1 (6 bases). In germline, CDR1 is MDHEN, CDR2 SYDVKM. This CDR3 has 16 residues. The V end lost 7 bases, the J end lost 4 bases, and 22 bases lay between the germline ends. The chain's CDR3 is CASNSPVSGDRYGYTF. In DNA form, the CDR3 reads TGTGCCAGCAACTCGCCGGTATCAGGGGATCGCTATGGCTACACCTTC.

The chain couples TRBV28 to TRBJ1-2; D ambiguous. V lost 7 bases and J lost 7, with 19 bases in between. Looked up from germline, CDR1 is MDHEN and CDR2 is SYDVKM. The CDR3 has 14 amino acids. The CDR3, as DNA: TGTGCCAGCACTTCGGGAGACGGGCGGGGTGGCTACACCTTC. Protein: CASTSGDGRGGYTF.

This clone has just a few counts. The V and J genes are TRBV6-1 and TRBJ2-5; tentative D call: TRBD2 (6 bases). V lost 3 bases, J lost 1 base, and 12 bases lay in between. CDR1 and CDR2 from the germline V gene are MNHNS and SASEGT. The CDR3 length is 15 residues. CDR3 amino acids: CASSDSSAGQETQYF. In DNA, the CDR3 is TGTGCCAGCAGTGACTCTAGCGCTGGCCAAGAGACCCAGTACTTC.

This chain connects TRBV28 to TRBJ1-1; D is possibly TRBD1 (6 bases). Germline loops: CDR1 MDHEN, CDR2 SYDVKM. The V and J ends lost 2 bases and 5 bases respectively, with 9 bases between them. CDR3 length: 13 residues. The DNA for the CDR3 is TGTGCCAGCAGTTTACGCAGGGGAACTGAAGCTTTCTTT. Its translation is CASSLRRGTEAFF.

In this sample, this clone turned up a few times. The CDR3 protein is CASSLSGGARETQYF. DNA of the CDR3: TGTGCCAGCAGCCTTAGCGGGGGGGCCCGGGAGACCCAGTACTTC. V is TRBV7-3 and J is TRBJ2-5; 11 bases fit TRBD2. With V trimmed by 5 bases and J by 5 bases, 7 bases remained unmatched. The CDR3 runs to 15 residues. Germline-derived CDR1 and CDR2 are SGHTA and FQGTGA.

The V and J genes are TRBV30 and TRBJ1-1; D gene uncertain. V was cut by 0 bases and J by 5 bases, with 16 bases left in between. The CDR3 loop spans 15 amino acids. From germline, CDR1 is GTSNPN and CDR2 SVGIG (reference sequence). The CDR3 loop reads CAWSVLGYGGTEAFF. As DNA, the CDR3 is TGTGCCTGGAGTGTACTTGGTTACGGAGGGACTGAAGCTTTCTTT.

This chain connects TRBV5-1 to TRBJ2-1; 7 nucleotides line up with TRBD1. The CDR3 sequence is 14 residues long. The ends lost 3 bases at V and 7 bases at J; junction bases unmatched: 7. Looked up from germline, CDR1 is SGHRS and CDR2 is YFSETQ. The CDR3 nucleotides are TGCGCCAGCAGCTCCGACAGGGTAGGAAATGAGCAGTTCTTC. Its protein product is CASSSDRVGNEQFF.

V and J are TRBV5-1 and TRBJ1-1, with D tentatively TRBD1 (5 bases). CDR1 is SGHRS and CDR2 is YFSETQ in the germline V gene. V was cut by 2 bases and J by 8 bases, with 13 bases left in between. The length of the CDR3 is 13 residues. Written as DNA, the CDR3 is TGCGCCAGCAGCTTCCCGGACACCCGAGAAGCTTTCTTT. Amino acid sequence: CASSFPDTREAFF.

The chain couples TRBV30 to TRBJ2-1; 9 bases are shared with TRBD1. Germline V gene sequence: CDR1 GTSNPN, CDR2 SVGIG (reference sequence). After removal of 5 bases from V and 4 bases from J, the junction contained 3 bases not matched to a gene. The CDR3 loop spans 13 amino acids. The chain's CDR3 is CAWGTGPYNEQFF. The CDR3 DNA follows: TGTGCCTGGGGGACAGGGCCTTACAATGAGCAGTTCTTC.

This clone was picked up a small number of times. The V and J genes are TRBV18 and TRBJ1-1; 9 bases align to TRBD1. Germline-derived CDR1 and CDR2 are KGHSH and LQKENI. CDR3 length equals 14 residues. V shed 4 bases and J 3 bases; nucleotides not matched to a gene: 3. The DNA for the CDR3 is TGTGCCAGCTCACAGGGACAGGGTGACACTGAAGCTTTCTTT. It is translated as CASSQGQGDTEAFF. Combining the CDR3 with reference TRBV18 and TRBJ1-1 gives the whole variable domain NAGVMQNPRHLVRRRGQEARLRCSPMKGHSHVYWYRQLPEEGLKFMVYLQKENIIDESGMPKERFSAEFPKEGPSILRIQQVVRGDSAAYFCASSQGQGDTEAFFGQGTRLTVV.

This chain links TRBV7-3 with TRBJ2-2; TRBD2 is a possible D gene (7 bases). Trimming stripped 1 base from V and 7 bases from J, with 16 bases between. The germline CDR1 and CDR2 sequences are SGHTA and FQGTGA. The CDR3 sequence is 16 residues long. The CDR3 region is CASSLRGGASDGELFF. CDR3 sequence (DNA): TGTGCCAGCAGCTTAAGAGGGGGGGCCTCCGACGGGGAGCTGTTTTTT.

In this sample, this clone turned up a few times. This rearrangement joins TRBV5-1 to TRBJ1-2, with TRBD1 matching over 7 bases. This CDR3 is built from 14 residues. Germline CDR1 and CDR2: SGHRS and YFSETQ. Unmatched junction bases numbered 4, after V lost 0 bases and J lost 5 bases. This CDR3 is CASSLVGRGYGYTF. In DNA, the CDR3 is TGCGCCAGCAGCTTGGTAGGCAGGGGGTATGGCTACACCTTC.

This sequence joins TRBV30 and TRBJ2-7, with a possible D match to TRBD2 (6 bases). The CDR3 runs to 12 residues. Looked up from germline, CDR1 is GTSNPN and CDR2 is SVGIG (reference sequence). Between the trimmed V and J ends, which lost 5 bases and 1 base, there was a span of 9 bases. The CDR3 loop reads CAWGGGSYEQYF. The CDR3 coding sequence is TGTGCCTGGGGAGGAGGGTCCTACGAGCAGTACTTC.

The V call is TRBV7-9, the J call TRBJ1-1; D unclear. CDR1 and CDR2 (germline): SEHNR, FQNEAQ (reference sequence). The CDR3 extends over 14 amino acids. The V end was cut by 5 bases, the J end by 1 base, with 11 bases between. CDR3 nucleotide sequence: TGTGCCAGCAGCGTAACATCCCCGAACACTGAAGCTTTCTTT. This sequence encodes CASSVTSPNTEAFF.

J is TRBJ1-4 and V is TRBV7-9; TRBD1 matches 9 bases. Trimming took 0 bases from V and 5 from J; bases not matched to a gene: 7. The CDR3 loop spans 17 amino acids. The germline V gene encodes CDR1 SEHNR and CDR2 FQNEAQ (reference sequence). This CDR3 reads CASSLADGTGLNEKLFF. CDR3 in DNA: TGTGCCAGCAGCTTAGCCGATGGGACAGGGTTAAATGAAAAACTGTTTTTT.

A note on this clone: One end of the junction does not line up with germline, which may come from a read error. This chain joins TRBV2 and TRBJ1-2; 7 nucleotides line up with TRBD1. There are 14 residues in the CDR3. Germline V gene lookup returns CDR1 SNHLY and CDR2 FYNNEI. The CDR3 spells CVSIWDRKDYGYTF. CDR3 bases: TGTGTCAGCATATGGGACAGAAAGGACTATGGCTACACCTTC.

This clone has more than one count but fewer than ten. The CDR3 DNA is TGTGCCAGCAGCGTAGGTTCAAGCGGGGGTTACGAGCAGTACTTC. It is translated as CASSVGSSGGYEQYF. The rearrangement uses TRBV9 and TRBJ2-7, with TRBD2 matching 8 bases. This CDR3 has 15 amino acids. Per the germline V gene, CDR1 is SGDLS and CDR2 is YYNGEE. With V trimmed by 0 bases and J by 4 bases, 6 bases remained unmatched. The full variable domain, in which reference TRBV9 and TRBJ2-7 provide the parts outside the CDR3, is DSGVTQTPKHLITATGQRVTLRCSPRSGDLSVYWYQQSLDQGLQFLIQYYNGEERAKGNILERFSAQQFPDLHSELNLSSLELGDSALYFCASSVGSSGGYEQYFGPGTRLTVT.

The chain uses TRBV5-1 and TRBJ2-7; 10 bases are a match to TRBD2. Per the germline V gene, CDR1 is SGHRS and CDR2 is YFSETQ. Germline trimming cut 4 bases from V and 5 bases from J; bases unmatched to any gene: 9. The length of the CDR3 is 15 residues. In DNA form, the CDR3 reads TGCGCCAGCAGCCAAAGACTAGCGGGCTTGGACGAGCAGTACTTC. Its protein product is CASSQRLAGLDEQYF.

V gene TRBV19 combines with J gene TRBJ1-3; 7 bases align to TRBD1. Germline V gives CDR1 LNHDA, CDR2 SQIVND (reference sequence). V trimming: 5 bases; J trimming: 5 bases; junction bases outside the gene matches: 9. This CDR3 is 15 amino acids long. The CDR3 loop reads CASSLQGRERNTIYF. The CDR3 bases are TGTGCCAGTAGTCTACAGGGGAGAGAAAGAAACACCATATATTTT.

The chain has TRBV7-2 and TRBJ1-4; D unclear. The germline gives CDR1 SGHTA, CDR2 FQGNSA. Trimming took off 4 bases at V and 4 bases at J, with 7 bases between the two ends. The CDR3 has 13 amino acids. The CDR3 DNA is TGTGCCAGCAGCTCTGGACTTAATGAAAAACTGTTTTTT. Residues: CASSSGLNEKLFF.

The CDR3 DNA reads as TGTGCCAGCAGCTTATGGGCTAGCGGGGGGGCTCGTGAGCAGTTCTTC. It encodes CASSLWASGGAREQFF. The J gene is TRBJ2-1, the V gene TRBV7-6; 12 bases agree with TRBD2. The germline V gene encodes CDR1 SGHVS and CDR2 FNYEAQ. This CDR3 comprises 16 residues. Losses at the gene ends were 2 bases for V and 9 bases for J; bases not matched to a gene: 8. Full variable domain (rest looked up from reference TRBV7-6 and TRBJ2-1): GAGVSQSPRYKVTKRGQDVALRCDPISGHVSLYWYRQALGQGPEFLTYFNYEAQQDKSGLPNDRFSAERPEGSISTLTIQRTEQRDSAMYRCASSLWASGGAREQFFGPGTRLTVL.

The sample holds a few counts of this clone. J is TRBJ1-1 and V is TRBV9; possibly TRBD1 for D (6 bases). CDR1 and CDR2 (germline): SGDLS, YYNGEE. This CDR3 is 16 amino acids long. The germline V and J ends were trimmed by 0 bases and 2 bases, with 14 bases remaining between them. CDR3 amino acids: CASSVDGQGFNTEAFF. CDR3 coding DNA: TGTGCCAGCAGCGTAGATGGGCAGGGGTTCAACACTGAAGCTTTCTTT.

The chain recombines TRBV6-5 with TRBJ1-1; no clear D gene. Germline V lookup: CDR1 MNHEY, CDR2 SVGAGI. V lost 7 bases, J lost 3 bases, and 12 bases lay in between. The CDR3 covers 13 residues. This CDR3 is CASTSGPHTEAFF. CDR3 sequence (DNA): TGTGCCAGCACCAGTGGGCCGCACACTGAAGCTTTCTTT.

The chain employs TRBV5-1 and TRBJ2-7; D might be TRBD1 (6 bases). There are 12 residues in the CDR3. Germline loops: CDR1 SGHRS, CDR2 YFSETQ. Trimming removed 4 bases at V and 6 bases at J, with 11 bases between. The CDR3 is CASSPGHTEQYF. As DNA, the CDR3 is TGCGCCAGCAGCCCGGGACACACCGAGCAGTACTTC.

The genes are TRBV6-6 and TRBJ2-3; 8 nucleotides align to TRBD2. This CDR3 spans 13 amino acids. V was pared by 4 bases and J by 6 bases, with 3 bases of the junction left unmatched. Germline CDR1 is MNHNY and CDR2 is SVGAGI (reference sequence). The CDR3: CASSLAGPDTQYF. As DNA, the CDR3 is TGTGCCAGCAGTTTAGCGGGGCCTGATACGCAGTATTTT.

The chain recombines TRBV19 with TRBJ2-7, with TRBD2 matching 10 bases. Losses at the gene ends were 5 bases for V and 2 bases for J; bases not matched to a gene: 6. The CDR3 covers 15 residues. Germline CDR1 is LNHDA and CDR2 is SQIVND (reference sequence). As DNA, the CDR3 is TGTGCCAGTAGTGGGGGAACTAGCGGGACCTACGAGCAGTACTTC. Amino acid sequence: CASSGGTSGTYEQYF. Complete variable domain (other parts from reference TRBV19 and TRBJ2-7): DGGITQSPKYLFRKEGQNVTLSCEQNLNHDAMYWYRQDPGQGLRLIYYSQIVNDFQKGDIAEGYSVSREKKESFPLTVTSAQKNPTAFYLCASSGGTSGTYEQYFGPGTRLTVT.

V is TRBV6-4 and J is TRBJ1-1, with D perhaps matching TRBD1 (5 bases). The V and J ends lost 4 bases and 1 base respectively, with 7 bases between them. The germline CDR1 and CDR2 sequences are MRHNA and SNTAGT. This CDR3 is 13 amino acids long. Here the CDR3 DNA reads TGTGCCAGCAGTGGGACACCGAACACTGAAGCTTTCTTT. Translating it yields CASSGTPNTEAFF.

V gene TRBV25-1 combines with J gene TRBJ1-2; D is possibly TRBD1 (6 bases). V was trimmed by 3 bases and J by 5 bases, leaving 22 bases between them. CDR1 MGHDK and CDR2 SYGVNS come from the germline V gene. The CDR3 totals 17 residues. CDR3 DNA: TGTGCCAGCAGTGAGAGGGGGGGAGGGGCCGAATTTTATGGCTACACCTTC. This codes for CASSERGGGAEFYGYTF.

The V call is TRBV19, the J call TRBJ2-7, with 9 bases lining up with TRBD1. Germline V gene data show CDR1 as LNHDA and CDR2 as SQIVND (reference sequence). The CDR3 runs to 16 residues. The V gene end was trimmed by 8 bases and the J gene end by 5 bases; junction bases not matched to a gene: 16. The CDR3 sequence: CASASFPGQGFNEQYF. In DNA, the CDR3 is TGTGCCAGTGCCTCTTTCCCGGGACAGGGTTTCAACGAGCAGTACTTC.